A selection of T cell receptor beta chains follows, all from one sample in a study of cytomegalovirus exposure and HLA in healthy donors. The data were produced by immunoSEQ multiplex PCR, yet TCRdb's version contains in-frame clones alone and is incomplete. The sample contains over 250,000 clones, roughly 70% of which appear only once. The sample was PBMCs. These receptors originate from a female donor in good health and CMV-seronegative. Each CDR3 is given with its conserved first and last residue. D genes are given only for firm matches. Only some rows state a clone size, as once, few, many or a class for expanded clones.

j_call d_call v_call clone_size cdr3_aa cdr3_nt
TRBJ2-7 TRBD2 TRBV11-3 NA CASSPPVSGGPYEQYF TGTGCCAGCAGCCCCCCTGTCTCGGGAGGACCCTACGAGCAGTACTTC
TRBJ2-3 TRBD2 TRBV4-2 NA CASSQSRTSGSQDTQYF TGTGCCAGCAGCCAATCCCGGACTAGCGGGAGTCAAGATACGCAGTATTTT
TRBJ2-7 NA TRBV28 NA CASSSISYEQYF TGTGCCAGCAGTTCTATTTCCTACGAGCAGTACTTC
TRBJ1-6 TRBD1 TRBV6-5 NA CASSLTGSSYNSPLHF TGTGCCAGCAGTTTGACAGGGAGCTCCTATAATTCACCCCTCCACTTT
TRBJ2-7 TRBD2 TRBV9 NA CASSVRAGVREQYF TGTGCCAGCAGCGTCCGAGCGGGAGTGCGGGAGCAGTACTTC
TRBJ2-2 TRBD2 TRBV10-3 NA CAISTSGGLAGGETGELFF TGTGCCATCAGTACGTCAGGGGGACTAGCGGGAGGGGAGACCGGGGAGCTGTTTTTT
TRBJ2-5 TRBD2 TRBV11-2 NA CASSLGAGGRETQYF TGTGCCAGCAGCTTAGGGGCGGGAGGAAGGGAGACCCAGTACTTC
TRBJ2-3 NA TRBV5-1 few CASSPGAFTDTQYF TGCGCCAGCAGCCCTGGGGCGTTCACAGATACGCAGTATTTT
TRBJ2-1 NA TRBV5-1 NA CASRPTGRHNEQFF TGCGCCAGCAGGCCTACCGGGAGACACAATGAGCAGTTCTTC
TRBJ1-1 NA TRBV5-8 NA CASSLERNTEAFF TGTGCCAGCAGCTTAGAGAGGAACACTGAAGCTTTCTTT
TRBJ2-7 TRBD2 TRBV15 NA CATIRDIGRTSGSSSYEQYF TGTGCCACCATCAGAGATATCGGCAGGACTAGCGGATCCAGCTCCTACGAGCAGTACTTC
TRBJ2-3 NA TRBV13 NA CASSPEYSLDTQYF TGTGCCAGCAGCCCGGAGTACTCTTTGGATACGCAGTATTTT
TRBJ2-6 NA TRBV11-3 few CASSLGQSQGPGANVLTF TGTGCCAGCAGCTTAGGACAGTCCCAAGGTCCTGGGGCCAACGTCCTGACTTTC
TRBJ2-7 TRBD2 TRBV5-4 NA CASSLAGGAYEQYF TGTGCCAGCAGCTTGGCGGGGGGGGCCTACGAGCAGTACTTC
TRBJ1-5 NA TRBV10-3 NA CAISGTGEGASQHF TGTGCCATCAGTGGCACTGGAGAGGGTGCGAGCCAGCATTTT
TRBJ2-5 TRBD2 TRBV5-5 NA CASSSTSGSEGETQYF TGTGCCAGCAGCTCAACTAGCGGGAGTGAGGGTGAGACCCAGTACTTC